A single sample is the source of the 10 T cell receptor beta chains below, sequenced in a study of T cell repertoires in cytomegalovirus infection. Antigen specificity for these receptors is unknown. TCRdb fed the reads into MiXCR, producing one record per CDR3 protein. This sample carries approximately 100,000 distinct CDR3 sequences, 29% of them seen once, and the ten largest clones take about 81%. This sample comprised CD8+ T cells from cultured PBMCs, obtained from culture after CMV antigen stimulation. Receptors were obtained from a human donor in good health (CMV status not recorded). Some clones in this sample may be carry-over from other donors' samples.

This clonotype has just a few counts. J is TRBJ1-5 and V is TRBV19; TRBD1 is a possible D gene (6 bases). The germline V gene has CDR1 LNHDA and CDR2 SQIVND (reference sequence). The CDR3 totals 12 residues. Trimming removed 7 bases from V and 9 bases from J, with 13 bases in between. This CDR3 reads CASKSGALPQHF. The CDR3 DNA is TGTGCCAGTAAGTCAGGGGCCCTGCCCCAGCATTTT.

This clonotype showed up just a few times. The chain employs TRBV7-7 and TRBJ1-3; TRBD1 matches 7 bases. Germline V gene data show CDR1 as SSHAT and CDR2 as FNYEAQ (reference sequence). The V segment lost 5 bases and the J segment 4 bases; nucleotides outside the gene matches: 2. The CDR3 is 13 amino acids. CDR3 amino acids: CASSPDRGNTIYF. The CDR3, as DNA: TGTGCCAGCAGCCCGGACAGGGGAAACACCATATATTTT.

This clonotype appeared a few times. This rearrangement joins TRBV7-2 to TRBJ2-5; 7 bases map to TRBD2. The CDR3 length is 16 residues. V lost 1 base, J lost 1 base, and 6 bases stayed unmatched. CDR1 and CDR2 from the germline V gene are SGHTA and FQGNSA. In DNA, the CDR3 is TGTGCCAGCAGCTTAGGGGCTAGCGGCCTCCAAGAGACCCAGTACTTC. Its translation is CASSLGASGLQETQYF.

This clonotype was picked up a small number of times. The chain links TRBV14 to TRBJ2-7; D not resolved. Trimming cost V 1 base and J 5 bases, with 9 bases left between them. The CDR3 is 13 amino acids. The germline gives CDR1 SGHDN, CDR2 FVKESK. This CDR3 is CASSQVSDHEQYF. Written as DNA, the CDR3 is TGTGCCAGCAGCCAAGTGAGTGATCACGAGCAGTACTTC.

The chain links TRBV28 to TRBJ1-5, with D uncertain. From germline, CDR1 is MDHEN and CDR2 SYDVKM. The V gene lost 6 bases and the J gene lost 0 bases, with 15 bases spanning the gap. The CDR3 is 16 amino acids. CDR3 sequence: CASSPAQINSNQPQHF. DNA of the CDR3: TGTGCCAGCAGCCCCGCGCAGATAAATAGCAATCAGCCCCAGCATTTT.

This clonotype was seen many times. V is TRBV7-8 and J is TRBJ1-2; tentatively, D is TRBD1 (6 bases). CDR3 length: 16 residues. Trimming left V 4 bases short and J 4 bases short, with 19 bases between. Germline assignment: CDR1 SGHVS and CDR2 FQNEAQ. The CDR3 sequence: CASSSDSGGRFYGYTF. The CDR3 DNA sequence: TGTGCCAGCAGCTCCGACTCGGGGGGCCGGTTCTATGGCTACACCTTC.

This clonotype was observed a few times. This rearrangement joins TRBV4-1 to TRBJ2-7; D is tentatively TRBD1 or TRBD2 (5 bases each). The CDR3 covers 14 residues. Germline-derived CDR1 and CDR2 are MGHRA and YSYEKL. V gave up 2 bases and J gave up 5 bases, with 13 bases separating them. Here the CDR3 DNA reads TGCGCCAGCAGCCAATCGCGAGGGGTTCACGAGCAGTACTTC. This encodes CASSQSRGVHEQYF.

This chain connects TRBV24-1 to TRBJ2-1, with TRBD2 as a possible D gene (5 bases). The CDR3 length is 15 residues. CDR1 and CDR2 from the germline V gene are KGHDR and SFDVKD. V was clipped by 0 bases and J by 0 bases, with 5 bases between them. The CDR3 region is CATSDLGSSYNEQFF. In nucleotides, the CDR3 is TGTGCCACCAGTGATTTGGGGAGCTCCTACAATGAGCAGTTCTTC.

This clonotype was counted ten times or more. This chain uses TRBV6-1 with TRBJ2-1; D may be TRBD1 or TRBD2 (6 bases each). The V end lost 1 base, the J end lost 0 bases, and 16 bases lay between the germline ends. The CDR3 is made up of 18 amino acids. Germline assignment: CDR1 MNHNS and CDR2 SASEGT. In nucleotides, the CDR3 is TGTGCCAGCAGTGAAGTAGGGGGGCTGCGATACTCCTACAATGAGCAGTTCTTC. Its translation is CASSEVGGLRYSYNEQFF.

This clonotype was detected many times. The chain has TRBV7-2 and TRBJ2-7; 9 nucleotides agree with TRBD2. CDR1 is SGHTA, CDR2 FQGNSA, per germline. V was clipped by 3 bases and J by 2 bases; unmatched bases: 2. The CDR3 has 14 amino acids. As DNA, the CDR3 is TGTGCCAGCAGCTTCGGCGGGGGGGCCTACGAGCAGTACTTC. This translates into CASSFGGGAYEQYF.